A selection of T cell receptor beta chains follows, all from one sample in a study of T-cell memory formation after mild COVID-19. TCRdb used MiXCR to reprocess the 5' RACE reads, holding one entry per CDR3 protein. The table records about 350,000 distinct CDR3 sequences, 20% to 25% of them present only once. The specimen was PBMCs or a T cell subset sorted from them (not recorded which). The receptors were sampled from a man younger than 35 who had mild COVID-19 (a few samples of this study predate the infection). Cell type and time point are not known. CDR3s include the opening cysteine and the closing phenylalanine or tryptophan. D genes are given only for firm matches. Some rows have no size entry. The others give once, few or many, or a class for an expanded clone.

v_gene	d_gene	j_gene	abundance	CDR3aa	CDR3nt
TRBV5-1	NA	TRBJ1-1	few	CASSLGRDSNTEAFF	TGCGCCAGCAGCTTGGGACGGGATAGCAACACTGAAGCTTTCTTT
TRBV20-1	NA	TRBJ1-4	few	CSVAGRPTNEKLFF	TGCAGTGTGGCTGGACGGCCAACTAATGAAAAACTGTTTTTT
TRBV29-1	NA	TRBJ1-5	few	CSVAEQGGSNQPQHF	TGCAGCGTTGCCGAACAGGGAGGAAGCAATCAGCCCCAGCATTTT
TRBV6-2/TRBV6-3	NA	TRBJ1-1	many	CASSYSPGETEAFF	TGTGCCAGCAGTTACTCCCCGGGAGAGACTGAAGCTTTCTTT
TRBV5-1	NA	TRBJ1-3	NA	CASSLYRASGNTIYF	TGCGCCAGCAGCTTGTACCGGGCCTCTGGAAACACCATATATTTT
TRBV6-6	NA	TRBJ2-7	NA	CASSYAPPGFVYEQYF	TGTGCCAGCAGTTACGCGCCGCCGGGGTTTGTCTACGAGCAGTACTTC
TRBV20-1	NA	TRBJ1-4	NA	CSAGDPGAGREKLFF	TGCAGTGCTGGGGACCCTGGGGCAGGTCGTGAAAAACTGTTTTTT
TRBV28	NA	TRBJ2-3	few	CASRIQGDTQYF	TGTGCCAGCCGAATCCAGGGAGATACGCAGTATTTT
TRBV4-1	TRBD1	TRBJ1-2	few	CASSQGIGTGMSPNYGYTF	TGCGCCAGCAGCCAAGGTATCGGGACAGGGATGAGTCCTAACTATGGCTACACCTTC
TRBV7-2	NA	TRBJ2-2	NA	CASRTAGTNTGELFF	TGTGCCAGCAGAACAGCGGGCACGAACACCGGGGAGCTGTTTTTT
TRBV6-6	TRBD2	TRBJ2-5	few	CASSYPTSGDTQETQYF	TGTGCCAGCAGTTACCCGACTAGCGGGGATACTCAAGAGACCCAGTACTTC
TRBV11-2	NA	TRBJ2-7	many	CASSLNWEQYF	TGTGCCAGCAGCCTTAATTGGGAGCAGTACTTC
TRBV20-1	TRBD1	TRBJ2-7	few	CSAPGTGTYEQYF	TGCAGTGCCCCCGGGACAGGAACCTACGAGCAGTACTTC
TRBV12-5	NA	TRBJ1-1	many	CASGLHRDLNTEAFF	TGTGCTAGTGGTCTCCACAGGGATCTAAACACTGAAGCTTTCTTT
TRBV5-4	NA	TRBJ2-5	NA	CASSLEARETQYF	TGTGCCAGCAGCTTGGAGGCGAGAGAGACCCAGTACTTC